The text below deals with one T cell receptor (beta chain). The target antigen is unknown. This sample stems from a study of T cells after yellow fever vaccination. TCR cDNA was made by 5'RACE template switching, adding a universal primer site and UMIs. Via MiXCR, TCRdb re-called the 5' RACE reads, giving one row per CDR3 protein. Of 350,000 to 550,000 distinct CDR3 sequences listed, around 20% were seen once; the top ten hold about 18%. General study findings and limits: Post-booster reappearance was seen for most primary-vaccination clones (96% CD4, around 89% CD8). Although most clonotypes did not, a small share appeared in both CD4 and CD8 compartments. The study found a weaker secondary response that peaked faster, day 5 versus 15.

CDR3 length: 15 residues. Trimming took 7 bases from V and 4 from J; bases not matched to a gene: 6. Germline CDR1 MNHNS, CDR2 SASEGT. The sample consisted of PBMCs, taken before the yellow fever booster vaccination. This chain links TRBV6-1 with TRBJ2-4; 11 bases match TRBD2. This sequence was found in a young man who received the YFV17D yellow fever vaccine. The CDR3 protein is CASIQGTSGKNIQYF. CDR3 DNA: TGTGCCAGCATACAGGGGACTAGCGGTAAAAACATTCAGTACTTC.